The TCR beta chain described here comes from a study of blood T cell repertoires in COVID-19. In the study overall: Samples of COVID-19 (acute and convalescent) were obtained from the United States, Italy and Spain.

V lost 6 bases to trimming and J lost 2 bases, with 5 bases between them. The CDR3 spans 11 residues. Germline CDR1 is SGHAT and CDR2 is FQNNGV. Cohort assignment relied on participant-reported clinical history. Produced via immunoSEQ multiplex PCR; TCRdb's table is partial and in-frame only. Among hundreds of thousands of clones listed, approximately 80% were seen once. The V gene is TRBV11-2, the J gene TRBJ2-7; weak D call: TRBD1 (5 bases). The sample comprised PBMCs or T cells enriched from blood (not recorded which). The origin of this receptor is a woman aged 55 to 70 who had recovered from COVID-19. This chain's CDR3 is CASRTAYEQYF. DNA of the CDR3: TGTGCCAGCAGGACAGCCTACGAGCAGTACTTC. Full variable domain (missing parts from reference TRBV11-2 and TRBJ2-7): EAGVAQSPRYKIIEKRQSVAFWCNPISGHATLYWYQQILGQGPKLLIQFQNNGVVDDSQLPKDRFSAERLKGVDSTLKIQPAKLEDSAVYLCASRTAYEQYFGPGTRLTVT.